These 28 T cell receptor beta chains originate from one sample sequenced in a study of beta chain features in type 1 diabetes. TCRB transcripts that were expressed got sequenced, as all of the isolated RNA had been reverse transcribed. TCRdb keeps only in-frame clones here, not all; method: immunoSEQ multiplex PCR. This table has under 450,000 clones, around 14% appearing once. The sample comprised naive CD4+ T cells from blood. The receptors shown here come from a man between 25 and 39 years old in good health.

This sequence joins TRBV7-2 and TRBJ2-5; 11 positions match TRBD2. Germline CDR1 and CDR2: SGHTA and FQGNSA. The J segment lost 4 bases and the V segment lost 6 bases, leaving 7 bases of the junction unmatched. This CDR3 is built from 15 residues. In DNA form, the CDR3 reads TGTGCCAGCAGACAACCGGGACTAGCGGTAGAGACCCAGTACTTC. It encodes CASRQPGLAVETQYF. The full variable domain, completed using reference TRBV7-2 and TRBJ2-5, is GAGVSQSPSNKVTEKGKDVELRCDPISGHTALYWYRQSLGQGLEFLIYFQGNSAPDKSGLPSDRFSAERTGGSVSTLTIQRTQQEDSAVYLCASRQPGLAVETQYFGPGTRLLVL.

The chain couples TRBV25-1 to TRBJ2-6; D is perhaps TRBD1 (5 bases). Germline V gene data show CDR1 as MGHDK and CDR2 as SYGVNS. CDR3 length equals 14 residues. V lost 8 bases and J 0 bases, leaving 8 bases between the germline ends. The CDR3 is CASGHSSGANVLTF. In DNA, the CDR3 is TGTGCCAGCGGACACAGCTCTGGGGCCAACGTCCTGACTTTC.

There are a few counts of this clone. At the DNA level, this CDR3 is encoded by other sequences in the same sample as well. V is TRBV30 and J is TRBJ2-5; no clear D. Germline V gene sequence: CDR1 GTSNPN, CDR2 SVGIG (reference sequence). The CDR3 contains 11 residues. The germline V and J ends were trimmed by 0 bases and 4 bases, with 3 bases remaining between them. The CDR3: CAWSVLETQYF. The CDR3 DNA follows: TGTGCCTGGAGTGTTTTAGAGACCCAGTACTTC.

This clone was found many times. The chain employs TRBV28 and TRBJ2-5; 10 nucleotides line up with TRBD2. The CDR3 extends over 14 amino acids. The germline gives CDR1 MDHEN, CDR2 SYDVKM. V dropped 5 bases and J dropped 7; count of bases not matched to a gene: 7. This chain's CDR3 is CASSKAGGPRTQYF. CDR3 DNA sequence: TGTGCCAGCAGTAAAGCGGGAGGGCCACGGACCCAGTACTTC.

The chain carries TRBV4-2 and TRBJ2-5; TRBD2 agrees at 12 bases. J gave up 5 bases and V 3 bases, and 4 bases lay outside the gene matches. The CDR3 contains 15 residues. In germline, CDR1 is LGHNA, CDR2 YNFKEQ. The CDR3 region is CASSHRLAGEETQYF. The CDR3 DNA reads TGTGCCAGCAGCCATCGACTAGCGGGAGAGGAGACCCAGTACTTC.

This clone has only a few counts. The rearrangement uses TRBV30 and TRBJ1-5, with TRBD1 matching 8 bases. V dropped 1 base and J dropped 4; count of bases not matched to a gene: 0. This CDR3 has 13 amino acids. CDR1 and CDR2 (germline): GTSNPN, SVGIG (reference sequence). In nucleotides, the CDR3 is TGTGCCTGGAGTGGGACAGGGAATCAGCCCCAGCATTTT. Translation gives CAWSGTGNQPQHF. Using reference TRBV30 and TRBJ1-5 for the parts outside the CDR3, the full variable domain is SQTIHQWPATLVQPVGSPLSLECTVEGTSNPNLYWYRQAAGRGLQLLFYSVGIGQISSEVPQNLSASRPQDRQFILSSKKLLLSDSGFYLCAWSGTGNQPQHFGDGTRLSIL.

This clone occurred many times. V is TRBV2 and J is TRBJ2-7; 8 nucleotides line up with TRBD2. CDR1 and CDR2 (germline): SNHLY, FYNNEI. V shed 2 bases, J shed 5 bases, and the junction held 5 bases outside the gene matches. The CDR3 has 14 amino acids. The CDR3 here is CASSEFAGGDEQYV. Written as DNA, the CDR3 is TGTGCCAGCAGTGAATTTGCGGGAGGCGACGAGCAGTACGTC.

A few counts support this clone. The chain is built from TRBV5-1 and TRBJ2-7, with a possible D match to TRBD2 (5 bases). CDR1 is SGHRS, CDR2 YFSETQ, per germline. The CDR3 sequence is 15 residues long. With 0 bases removed from V and 5 bases from J, the gap between germline ends came to 15 bases. The CDR3 DNA is TGCGCCAGCAGCTTGGGGAGCATAGCGTCAGACGAGCAGTACTTC. Amino acid sequence: CASSLGSIASDEQYF.

A few counts support this clone. The chain links TRBV28 to TRBJ1-1; TRBD1 is a possible D gene (5 bases). CDR1 and CDR2 from the germline V gene are MDHEN and SYDVKM. This CDR3 contains 15 residues. V lost 6 bases, J lost 1 base, and 15 bases lay in between. The CDR3 DNA follows: TGTGCCAGCAGCACCTGGGACGGCCAGAACACTGAAGCTTTCTTT. Translated: CASSTWDGQNTEAFF.

This clone has more than one count but fewer than ten. The V and J genes are TRBV9 and TRBJ2-3; possible D gene TRBD1, 6 bases. Trimming removed 4 bases at V and 3 bases at J, with 9 bases between. The CDR3 is 13 residues long. Germline V gene sequence: CDR1 SGDLS, CDR2 YYNGEE. CDR3 sequence reads: CASSRQGTDTQYF. CDR3 DNA: TGTGCCAGCAGCCGGCAGGGGACAGATACGCAGTATTTT.

This clone has only a few counts. The rearrangement joins TRBV7-8 to TRBJ2-7, with TRBD1 matching 8 bases. CDR3 length equals 14 residues. Trimming at V came to 2 bases and at J to 5 bases, leaving 5 bases not matched to a gene. Germline V gene lookup returns CDR1 SGHVS and CDR2 FQNEAQ. The CDR3 spells CASSLPTGGNEQYF. The CDR3 nucleotides are TGTGCCAGCAGCTTACCCACAGGGGGTAACGAGCAGTACTTC. Supplemented by reference TRBV7-8 and TRBJ2-7, the full variable domain reads GAGVSQSPRYKVAKRGQDVALRCDPISGHVSLFWYQQALGQGPEFLTYFQNEAQLDKSGLPSDRFFAERPEGSVSTLKIQRTQQEDSAVYLCASSLPTGGNEQYFGPGTRLTVT.

This clone occurred a few times. The J gene is TRBJ1-2, the V gene TRBV6-5; tentatively, D is TRBD1 (6 bases). Germline CDR1 is MNHEY and CDR2 is SVGAGI. This CDR3 is built from 14 residues. Trimming took off 5 bases at V and 4 bases at J, with 14 bases between the two ends. The CDR3 region has the DNA TGTGCCAGCAGTGTGGACAGTCCCTTCTATGGCTACACCTTC. Amino acids: CASSVDSPFYGYTF.

The J gene is TRBJ2-5, the V gene TRBV7-9; 7 bases are a match to TRBD1. The length of the CDR3 is 13 residues. Per germline, CDR1 SEHNR and CDR2 FQNEAQ (reference sequence). V was pared by 5 bases and J by 4 bases, with 4 bases of the junction left unmatched. CDR3 nucleotides: TGTGCCAGCAGCATCAGGGGGAGAGAGACCCAGTACTTC. This sequence encodes CASSIRGRETQYF.

The chain has TRBV9 and TRBJ2-1; no clear D gene. The V gene's germline CDR1 is SGDLS and CDR2 YYNGEE. Trimming stripped 0 bases from V and 5 bases from J, with 9 bases between. This CDR3 has 14 residues. The CDR3 coding sequence is TGTGCCAGCAGCGTAGTCCTAGGTGACAATGAGCAGTTCTTC. Translated, it gives CASSVVLGDNEQFF.

The chain joins TRBV6-5 to TRBJ2-7; D remains unclear. CDR1 is MNHEY, CDR2 SVGAGI, per germline. This CDR3 region has 9 residues. The V end lost 6 bases, the J end lost 10 bases, and 7 bases lay between the germline ends. The CDR3 reads CASSLRQYV. CDR3 nucleotide sequence: TGTGCCAGCAGCCTCCGTCAGTACGTC.

This clone appeared a few times. This chain connects TRBV29-1 to TRBJ2-3; D tentatively fits TRBD1 or TRBD2 (5 bases each). The ends were cut back, 4 bases at V and 4 bases at J, with 15 bases in the middle. Per germline, CDR1 SQVTM and CDR2 ANQGSEA. The CDR3 runs to 14 residues. The CDR3: CSVGGLSLADTQYF. CDR3 bases: TGCAGCGTTGGGGGGTTGAGTCTGGCAGATACGCAGTATTTT.

This clone was counted between two and nine times. This sequence joins TRBV11-3 and TRBJ2-5; D not certain. In germline, CDR1 is SGHNT, CDR2 YENEEA. The length of the CDR3 is 13 residues. V was cut by 8 bases and J by 1 base, with 11 bases left in between. The CDR3 spells CASVKAAQETQYF. As DNA, the CDR3 is TGTGCCAGCGTGAAGGCAGCCCAAGAGACCCAGTACTTC.

In its sample, this clone was seen a few times. The J gene is TRBJ2-1, the V gene TRBV30, with TRBD2 matching 10 bases. Trimming at V came to 0 bases and at J to 7 bases, leaving 6 bases not matched to a gene. This CDR3 has 15 amino acids. CDR1 and CDR2 from the germline V gene are GTSNPN and SVGIG (reference sequence). CDR3 sequence reads: CAWSVLAGVANEQFF. CDR3 DNA: TGTGCCTGGAGTGTCCTAGCGGGAGTCGCAAATGAGCAGTTCTTC. The full variable domain, with the rest looked up from reference TRBV30 and TRBJ2-1, is SQTIHQWPATLVQPVGSPLSLECTVEGTSNPNLYWYRQAAGRGLQLLFYSVGIGQISSEVPQNLSASRPQDRQFILSSKKLLLSDSGFYLCAWSVLAGVANEQFFGPGTRLTVL.

The V call is TRBV11-2, the J call TRBJ2-5; TRBD1 might be the D (6 bases). The germline V and J ends were trimmed by 5 bases and 2 bases, with 9 bases remaining between them. There are 13 residues in the CDR3. CDR1 is SGHAT, CDR2 FQNNGV, per germline. This chain's CDR3 is CASSGGPQETQYF. Here the CDR3 DNA reads TGTGCCAGCAGCGGGGGCCCGCAAGAGACCCAGTACTTC.

The chain has TRBV5-4 and TRBJ2-3, with a weak D call TRBD1 (6 bases). Between the trimmed V and J ends, which lost 2 bases and 6 bases, there was a span of 10 bases. The CDR3 spans 13 residues. Germline-derived CDR1 and CDR2 are SGHNT and YYREEE (reference sequence). The CDR3 protein is CASSFTGSDTQYF. CDR3 sequence (DNA): TGTGCCAGCAGCTTTACAGGGTCTGATACGCAGTATTTT.

This clone was picked up a small number of times. The chain carries TRBV25-1 and TRBJ2-5; D may be TRBD1 (5 bases). CDR1 MGHDK and CDR2 SYGVNS come from the germline V gene. The CDR3 is 12 amino acids. V was pared by 2 bases and J by 9 bases, with 10 bases between. The CDR3 protein is CASSEGAGAQYF. CDR3 in DNA: TGTGCCAGCAGTGAAGGGGCTGGGGCCCAGTACTTC. Full variable domain (rest looked up from reference TRBV25-1 and TRBJ2-5): EADIYQTPRYLVIGTGKKITLECSQTMGHDKMYWYQQDPGMELHLIHYSYGVNSTEKGDLSSESTVSRIRTEHFPLTLESARPSHTSQYLCASSEGAGAQYFGPGTRLLVL.

The rearrangement uses TRBV6-5 and TRBJ1-1; a possible D gene is TRBD1 (6 bases). This CDR3 has 14 amino acids. With 0 bases removed from V and 2 bases from J, the gap between germline ends came to 7 bases. Germline V gene data show CDR1 as MNHEY and CDR2 as SVGAGI. Written as DNA, the CDR3 is TGTGCCAGCAGTTACTCGGGGGCAAACACTGAAGCTTTCTTT. This encodes CASSYSGANTEAFF.

This clone was seen more than once but under ten times. This rearrangement joins TRBV9 to TRBJ1-1; D is unresolved. Trimming removed 0 bases at V and 8 bases at J, with 8 bases between. The CDR3 extends over 12 amino acids. Germline loops: CDR1 SGDLS, CDR2 YYNGEE. The DNA of the CDR3 is TGTGCCAGCAGCGTAGACGGGCGCGAAGCTTTCTTT. Protein product: CASSVDGREAFF.

This clone has just a few counts. The V and J genes are TRBV4-2 and TRBJ2-3; 11 bases line up with TRBD2. The V gene end was trimmed by 3 bases and the J gene end by 0 bases; junction bases not matched to a gene: 14. Germline CDR1 and CDR2: LGHNA and YNFKEQ. The CDR3 has 20 residues. The DNA of the CDR3 is TGTGCCAGCAGCCACTCGGGACTAGCGGTAGAAGAGACTAGCACAGATACGCAGTATTTT. Residues: CASSHSGLAVEETSTDTQYF.

The chain recombines TRBV7-9 with TRBJ2-1; possibly TRBD2 for D (6 bases). The CDR3 extends over 15 amino acids. Trimming left V 3 bases short and J 0 bases short, with 9 bases between. Germline values: CDR1 SEHNR, CDR2 FQNEAQ (reference sequence). CDR3 DNA: TGTGCCAGCAGCTTCGTCGGGAGCTCCTACAATGAGCAGTTCTTC. Translated: CASSFVGSSYNEQFF.

V is TRBV29-1 and J is TRBJ2-3, with 9 positions matching TRBD2. The CDR3 is 16 amino acids. Germline V lookup: CDR1 SQVTM, CDR2 ANQGSEA. Unmatched junction bases numbered 6, after V lost 2 bases and J lost 0 bases. As DNA, the CDR3 is TGCAGCGTTGAACTAGCGGGGCCTACTAGCACAGATACGCAGTATTTT. Residues: CSVELAGPTSTDTQYF.

This sequence joins TRBV7-2 and TRBJ2-2; no clear D. V lost 5 bases to trimming and J lost 7 bases, with 8 bases between them. The CDR3 loop spans 12 amino acids. Germline V gene sequence: CDR1 SGHTA, CDR2 FQGNSA. The CDR3 DNA reads as TGTGCCAGCAGCCGAGATCTCGGGGAGCTGTTTTTT. This gives the protein CASSRDLGELFF.

The chain has TRBV2 and TRBJ1-3, with a possible D match to TRBD1 (5 bases). Trimming shortened V by 2 bases and J by 2 bases, and 10 bases separated the two germline ends. CDR1 and CDR2 (germline): SNHLY, FYNNEI. There are 15 residues in the CDR3. The CDR3 DNA sequence: TGTGCCAGCAGTGAAAGCGGGGCCGCTGGAAACACCATATATTTT. It codes for CASSESGAAGNTIYF.